A selection of T cell receptor beta chains follows, all from one sample in a study of shared clonotypes between healthy human individuals. Only in-frame clones appear in the TCRdb table, and some are missing; sequencing was by immunoSEQ multiplex PCR. Here the sample spans approximately 530,000 clones, about 96% being singletons. Source material: naive CD4+ T cells sorted from blood. The receptors derive from a young woman in good health. Both conserved end residues are part of each CDR3. The order of the fields is clone size, V gene, D gene, J gene, CDR3 DNA, CDR3 protein. The D gene is left open where the match is weak. The listing skips clone size in some rows; elsewhere it reads once, few, many or a size class.

size: .
V: TRBV2
D: .
J: TRBJ2-5
DNA: TGTGCCAGCAGTGGTGACCAAGAGACCCAGTACTTC
CDR3: CASSGDQETQYF

size: .
V: TRBV21-1
D: .
J: TRBJ1-4
DNA: TGTGCCAGCAGCAAAGGGGGTCAGGGAAAAAAACTGTTTTTT
CDR3: CASSKGGQGKKLFF

size: .
V: TRBV5-1
D: .
J: TRBJ2-2
DNA: TGCGCCAGCAGCTTGACCGATTACACCGGGGAGCTGTTTTTT
CDR3: CASSLTDYTGELFF

size: .
V: TRBV6-1
D: .
J: TRBJ1-4
DNA: TGTGCCAGCAGTGAATATCCCTTGAACGGAAAACTGTTTTTT
CDR3: CASSEYPLNGKLFF

size: .
V: TRBV27
D: .
J: TRBJ2-3
DNA: TGTGCCAGCAGTTTAGCGAGTAGCACAGATACGCAGTATTTT
CDR3: CASSLASSTDTQYF

size: .
V: TRBV10-1
D: .
J: TRBJ1-1
DNA: TGCGCCAGCAGAAAAGGTCCGGATAGCACTGAAGCTTTCTTT
CDR3: CASRKGPDSTEAFF

size: .
V: TRBV23-1
D: .
J: TRBJ2-5
DNA: TGCGCCAGCAGTCGGTTTAGTCCAGTGCAAGAGACCCAGTACTTC
CDR3: CASSRFSPVQETQYF

size: .
V: TRBV18
D: .
J: TRBJ1-5
DNA: TGTGCCAGCTCACCAACCCTGGGGGGGCGGGAGCCCCAGCATTTT
CDR3: CASSPTLGGREPQHF

size: once
V: TRBV27
D: .
J: TRBJ2-7
DNA: TGTGCCAGCAGTTCTCAGACTAGGCTCTACGAGCAGTACTTC
CDR3: CASSSQTRLYEQYF

size: once
V: TRBV4-1
D: .
J: TRBJ2-7
DNA: TGCGCCAGCAGCCAAGATCGCCCGCCCTACGAGCAGTACTTC
CDR3: CASSQDRPPYEQYF

size: .
V: TRBV18
D: .
J: TRBJ2-7
DNA: TGTGCCAGCTCACGAACCGGGACCTCCTACGAGCAGTACTTC
CDR3: CASSRTGTSYEQYF

size: few
V: TRBV5-3
D: TRBD2
J: TRBJ2-2
DNA: TGTGCCAGAAGCCCGCGGGAGGTAGAACTGTTTTTT
CDR3: CARSPREVELFF

size: .
V: TRBV18
D: .
J: TRBJ1-1
DNA: TGTGCCAGCTCACCAGAGGGGAGGGACACTGAAGCTTTCTTT
CDR3: CASSPEGRDTEAFF

size: once
V: TRBV5-1
D: .
J: TRBJ2-2
DNA: TGCGCCAGCAGCTTGGCCAATGGGATAACCGGGGAGCTGTTTTTT
CDR3: CASSLANGITGELFF

size: .
V: TRBV5-5
D: .
J: TRBJ2-5
DNA: TGTGCCAGCAGCTTCCCCCACAAAGAGACCCAGTACTTC
CDR3: CASSFPHKETQYF

size: .
V: TRBV18
D: .
J: TRBJ2-3
DNA: TGTGCCAGCTCACCACGCCCTAGTCATCTCACAGATACGCAGTATTTT
CDR3: CASSPRPSHLTDTQYF

size: .
V: TRBV5-4
D: TRBD1
J: TRBJ2-4
DNA: TGTGCCAGCAGCTTTTACAGGGGAAACATTCAGTACTTC
CDR3: CASSFYRGNIQYF

size: .
V: TRBV19
D: TRBD2
J: TRBJ2-5
DNA: TGTGCCAGTAGTACTAGCGGGCAAGAGACCCAGTACTTC
CDR3: CASSTSGQETQYF

size: .
V: TRBV28
D: TRBD1
J: TRBJ2-2
DNA: TGTGCCAGCAGGCCGCCGGGACAGGGGGCGACCGGGGAGCTGTTTTTT
CDR3: CASRPPGQGATGELFF

size: .
V: TRBV19
D: .
J: TRBJ2-3
DNA: TGTGCCAGTAGTATCCCCACAAGCGGCACAGATACGCAGTATTTT
CDR3: CASSIPTSGTDTQYF

size: .
V: TRBV11-2
D: TRBD1
J: TRBJ1-2
DNA: TGTGCCAGCAGCCCATCTTCGGGGACAGCGATTTATGGCTACACCTTC
CDR3: CASSPSSGTAIYGYTF

size: .
V: TRBV28
D: TRBD1
J: TRBJ1-1
DNA: TGTGCCAGCAGTTCGCAACAGGGGGCACGAACTGAAGCTTTCTTT
CDR3: CASSSQQGARTEAFF

size: .
V: TRBV6-5
D: .
J: TRBJ1-2
DNA: TGTGCCAGCCGGGCCCCATTTGGGAGAGGCTATGGCTACACCTTC
CDR3: CASRAPFGRGYGYTF

size: once
V: TRBV9
D: TRBD2
J: TRBJ2-3
DNA: TGTGCCAGCAGCGCTAGCGGGAGTCTCTCAGATACGCAGTATTTT
CDR3: CASSASGSLSDTQYF

size: .
V: TRBV29-1
D: .
J: TRBJ1-3
DNA: TGCAGCGTTGGGTTGGGGGTCAACTCTGGAAACACCATATATTTT
CDR3: CSVGLGVNSGNTIYF

size: .
V: TRBV7-2
D: .
J: TRBJ2-2
DNA: TGTGCCAGCAGCTTAGTAGGGGGGCCTTCATTAAACACCGGGGAGCTGTTTTTT
CDR3: CASSLVGGPSLNTGELFF

size: .
V: TRBV11-2
D: .
J: TRBJ2-3
DNA: TGTGCCAGCGGCCCTGGCGGAGATACGCAGTATTTT
CDR3: CASGPGGDTQYF

size: .
V: TRBV11-1
D: .
J: TRBJ1-1
DNA: TGTGCCAGCAGCTTATATAGGTCAGAGAACACTGAAGCTTTCTTT
CDR3: CASSLYRSENTEAFF

size: few
V: TRBV7-9
D: TRBD2
J: TRBJ2-1
DNA: TGTGCCAGCAGCTTAGTCCTAGCGGGAGGTGGTGAGCAGTTCTTC
CDR3: CASSLVLAGGGEQFF

size: .
V: TRBV7-2
D: .
J: TRBJ1-5
DNA: TGTGCCAGCAGCTTATCGGTGGATCAGCCCCAGCATTTT
CDR3: CASSLSVDQPQHF

size: .
V: TRBV27
D: TRBD1
J: TRBJ2-7
DNA: TGTGCCAGCAGTCCGAGTCCCGGGACAGGGTTGAGGTGGTACGAGCAGTACTTC
CDR3: CASSPSPGTGLRWYEQYF

size: .
V: TRBV11-2
D: .
J: TRBJ1-1
DNA: TGTGCCAGCAGCCCAGGGACGGGGAGCACTGAAGCTTTCTTT
CDR3: CASSPGTGSTEAFF

size: once
V: TRBV28
D: .
J: TRBJ2-7
DNA: TGTGCCAGCAGTCCTCCTACAGGCCTCACCTACGAGCAGTACTTC
CDR3: CASSPPTGLTYEQYF

size: .
V: TRBV5-1
D: .
J: TRBJ2-1
DNA: TGCGCCAGCAGCTTTCTAGTTGCGTTCCATGAGCAGTTCTTC
CDR3: CASSFLVAFHEQFF

size: .
V: TRBV6-6
D: .
J: TRBJ1-6
DNA: TGTGCCAGCAGTTACTTCGAAAGGGCAGGGAGGTACCTCCACTTT
CDR3: CASSYFERAGRYLHF

size: .
V: TRBV4-1
D: .
J: TRBJ1-5
DNA: TGCGCCAGCAGTCAAATTTTCGGCAGGAAGTCGACCAATCAGCCCCAGCATTTT
CDR3: CASSQIFGRKSTNQPQHF

size: .
V: TRBV5-1
D: .
J: TRBJ2-7
DNA: TGCGCCAGCAGCTTGGGGGACAACCTCCTAGTTAGTTACGAGCAGTACTTC
CDR3: CASSLGDNLLVSYEQYF

size: once
V: TRBV9
D: .
J: TRBJ1-1
DNA: TGTGCCAGCAGCGTAGTTCCCTCGAACACTGAAGCTTTCTTT
CDR3: CASSVVPSNTEAFF

size: .
V: TRBV10-1
D: TRBD1
J: TRBJ2-3
DNA: TGCGCCAGCAGTGAGCCGGGACAGGGGATTGATACGCAGTATTTT
CDR3: CASSEPGQGIDTQYF

size: .
V: TRBV11-2
D: .
J: TRBJ1-2
DNA: TGTGCCAGCAGCTTAGATCTCGGATCCTATGGCTACACCTTC
CDR3: CASSLDLGSYGYTF

size: .
V: TRBV4-1
D: TRBD2
J: TRBJ2-7
DNA: TGCGCCAGCAGCCAAGATGGGGGGACTAGCGGGAGAGGAGCCTACGAGCAGTACTTC
CDR3: CASSQDGGTSGRGAYEQYF

size: .
V: TRBV7-7
D: TRBD2
J: TRBJ2-5
DNA: TGTGCCAGCAGGAAGACGTGGGGGGGGATGGCGGAGACCCAGTACTTC
CDR3: CASRKTWGGMAETQYF

size: .
V: TRBV30
D: .
J: TRBJ1-2
DNA: TGTGCCTGGAGTGTATCACAGGGCTATGGCTACACCTTC
CDR3: CAWSVSQGYGYTF

size: .
V: TRBV4-1
D: .
J: TRBJ2-3
DNA: TGCGCCAGCAGCCCGGAGGGAGCGTTAGCAGATACGCAGTATTTT
CDR3: CASSPEGALADTQYF

size: .
V: TRBV15
D: .
J: TRBJ2-7
DNA: TGTGCCACCAGCGTGGACAGCCCCTACGAGCAGTACTTC
CDR3: CATSVDSPYEQYF

size: few
V: TRBV7-9
D: .
J: TRBJ2-7
DNA: TGTGCCAGCAGCTTAGGGGACCGCGAGCAGTACTTC
CDR3: CASSLGDREQYF

size: .
V: TRBV28
D: .
J: TRBJ2-1
DNA: TGTGCCAGCATCCCAAGTACAGGCCTGATACGTGAGCAGTTCTTC
CDR3: CASIPSTGLIREQFF

size: .
V: TRBV5-1
D: TRBD2
J: TRBJ2-3
DNA: TGCGCCAGCAGCTTAGCTAGCGGGGGCACAGATACGCAGTATTTT
CDR3: CASSLASGGTDTQYF

size: .
V: TRBV5-1
D: .
J: TRBJ1-6
DNA: TGCGCCAGCAGCTTGGGCCCTGAGGGGTCACCCCTCCACTTT
CDR3: CASSLGPEGSPLHF

size: .
V: TRBV7-9
D: .
J: TRBJ1-4
DNA: TGTGCCAGCAGCCCAGGGGCAGGTGAAAAACTGTTTTTT
CDR3: CASSPGAGEKLFF

size: few
V: TRBV18
D: TRBD2
J: TRBJ2-1
DNA: TGTGCCAGCTCACAACGGGAGGGGAACAATGAGCAGTTCTTC
CDR3: CASSQREGNNEQFF

size: .
V: TRBV4-1
D: .
J: TRBJ2-3
DNA: TGCGCCAGCAGCCGTCTCTTAGTCGTCGCAGATACGCAGTATTTT
CDR3: CASSRLLVVADTQYF

size: .
V: TRBV29-1
D: .
J: TRBJ1-5
DNA: TGCAGCGTTGGGTGGACGGACAGAAATCAGCCCCAGCATTTT
CDR3: CSVGWTDRNQPQHF

size: .
V: TRBV5-1
D: TRBD1
J: TRBJ1-6
DNA: TGCGCCAGCAGCTTCGACAGGGCCAATTCACCCCTCCACTTT
CDR3: CASSFDRANSPLHF

size: .
V: TRBV19
D: TRBD1
J: TRBJ2-6
DNA: TGTGCCACCCGGGACAGCTCTGGGGCCAACGTCCTGACTTTC
CDR3: CATRDSSGANVLTF

size: .
V: TRBV27
D: .
J: TRBJ1-2
DNA: TGTGCCAGCAGGACACCTTGGGATGGCTACACCTTC
CDR3: CASRTPWDGYTF

size: .
V: TRBV9
D: .
J: TRBJ2-2
DNA: TGTGCCAGCAGCGTTTCGGTCGGCGCCGGGGAGCTGTTTTTT
CDR3: CASSVSVGAGELFF

size: .
V: TRBV27
D: TRBD1
J: TRBJ2-7
DNA: TGTGCCAGCAGCTGGGGACAGAACTACGAGCAGTACTTC
CDR3: CASSWGQNYEQYF

size: .
V: TRBV2
D: TRBD1
J: TRBJ1-6
DNA: TGTGCCAGCAGGGGACAGGGAAATTCACCCCTCCACTTT
CDR3: CASRGQGNSPLHF